What follows are 8 T cell receptor beta chains derived from one specimen sequenced in a study of lymphopenia after photon versus proton radiotherapy. Produced via immunoSEQ multiplex PCR; TCRdb's table is partial and in-frame only. This sample has 70,000 or so clones, with approximately 91% found just once. Source: peripheral blood, taken from a patient treated with photon-based radiotherapy. The source is a woman in her seventies with pancreatic cancer.

The rearrangement joins TRBV6-4 to TRBJ2-7, with D maybe TRBD1 (6 bases). There are 14 residues in the CDR3. Trimming pared 8 bases from V and 5 bases from J, leaving 19 bases between. Looked up from germline, CDR1 is MRHNA and CDR2 is SNTAGT. The CDR3 bases are TGTGCCAGCCCGACGGTACAGGGTAGAGACGAGCAGTACTTC. Its translation is CASPTVQGRDEQYF.

J is TRBJ1-5 and V is TRBV4-1; D ambiguous. The CDR3 contains 16 residues. V lost 1 base to trimming and J lost 1 base, with 11 bases between them. The germline CDR1 and CDR2 sequences are MGHRA and YSYEKL. CDR3 sequence (DNA): TGCGCCAGCAGCCAAGTGCCCCTCCCAAGCAATCAGCCCCAGCATTTT. This translates into CASSQVPLPSNQPQHF.

The chain recombines TRBV2 with TRBJ1-2; TRBD1 is a possible D gene (5 bases). The CDR3 contains 14 residues. Germline-derived CDR1 and CDR2 are SNHLY and FYNNEI. Trimming removed 6 bases at V and 7 bases at J, with 18 bases between. The CDR3 bases are TGTGCCAGCAGAGCAAGGGACGAGGGACGTGGCTACACCTTC. This codes for CASRARDEGRGYTF.

This chain uses TRBV27 with TRBJ2-5; 11 bases are shared with TRBD2. Germline V gene lookup returns CDR1 MNHEY and CDR2 SMNVEV (reference sequence). V lost 6 bases and J lost 4; bases outside the gene matches: 13. The CDR3 contains 17 residues. The CDR3 sequence: CASRKPIAGGVLETQYF. The DNA of the CDR3 is TGTGCCAGCAGGAAACCCATAGCGGGAGGGGTCCTAGAGACCCAGTACTTC.

This chain connects TRBV23-1 to TRBJ1-1; the D gene is possibly TRBD1 (5 bases). TRBV23-1 carries the ORF label, with uncertain function. V lost 4 bases and J 4 bases, leaving 13 bases between the germline ends. This CDR3 spans 14 amino acids. CDR3 nucleotides: TGCGCCAGCAGTCCCAGGGCGCTGGGCACTGAAGCTTTCTTT. As protein: CASSPRALGTEAFF.

The chain employs TRBV4-2 and TRBJ2-2; 14 bases map to TRBD2. The trim removed 3 bases at V and 1 base at J, leaving 13 bases unmatched. The CDR3 totals 21 residues. Germline V gene lookup returns CDR1 LGHNA and CDR2 YNFKEQ. The DNA for the CDR3 is TGTGCCAGCAGCCAGAGACCCGGGACTAGCGGGAGAGTTGGGAACACCGGGGAGCTGTTTTTT. Amino acid sequence: CASSQRPGTSGRVGNTGELFF.

This chain joins TRBV5-1 and TRBJ2-7, with 9 nucleotides matching TRBD2. The germline V gene has CDR1 SGHRS and CDR2 YFSETQ. The CDR3 runs 16 residues. V shed 1 base, J shed 4 bases, and the junction held 9 bases outside the gene matches. CDR3 sequence: CASSLISGSDPYEQYF. For the CDR3, the DNA is TGCGCCAGCAGCTTGATTAGCGGGAGCGATCCGTACGAGCAGTACTTC.

As DNA, the CDR3 is TGTGCCAGCAGCTCCAGGACAGGGTTTAACTATGGCTACACCTTC. Encoded protein: CASSSRTGFNYGYTF. The J gene is TRBJ1-2, the V gene TRBV28, with 8 bases that match TRBD1. This CDR3 has 15 residues. Germline V gene lookup returns CDR1 MDHEN and CDR2 SYDVKM. Trimming removed 6 bases from V and 1 base from J; junction bases left unmatched: 7.